Below, 25 T cell receptor beta chains from the same sample are listed, as sequenced in a study of T-cell reconstitution after alpha-beta-depleted transplantation in children. The TCRbeta library was prepared with unique molecular identifiers. TCRdb analysed the PCR reads with MiXCR anew, one entry per CDR3 protein. The sample shows approximately 520,000 distinct CDR3 sequences, about an eighth of them seen only once. The sequencing used PBMCs, mostly from graft donor cells, collected 180 days after TCRalphabeta/CD19-depleted stem cell transplant. These receptors all stem from a female patient aged 2-10 years who had a stem cell transplant for aplastic anemia, so the T cells may come from the graft donor.

This clonotype came up a few times. The chain joins TRBV16 to TRBJ2-1; D not certain. The CDR3 consists of 15 residues. Germline V CDR1 and CDR2: KGHSY, FQNENV. Trimming pared 4 bases from V and 0 bases from J, leaving 10 bases between. CDR3 loop: CASSPYQISYNEQFF. The DNA for the CDR3 is TGTGCCAGCAGCCCTTATCAAATCTCCTACAATGAGCAGTTCTTC.

The rearrangement uses TRBV5-5 and TRBJ1-1; 7 bases are shared with TRBD1. V was clipped by 5 bases and J by 4 bases; unmatched bases: 11. From germline, CDR1 is SGHKS and CDR2 YYEKEE (reference sequence). The CDR3 is 15 residues long. The CDR3, as DNA: TGTGCCAGCAGACGAACTGACAGGGAGGGCACTGAAGCTTTCTTT. Residues: CASRRTDREGTEAFF.

This chain connects TRBV12-3 or TRBV12-4 to TRBJ2-5, with D tentatively TRBD2 (5 bases). There are 14 residues in the CDR3. V gave up 7 bases and J gave up 6 bases, with 18 bases separating them. Here the CDR3 DNA reads TGTGCCAGCACCGTCGTACTAGACGATCAGACCCAGTACTTC. Translating gives CASTVVLDDQTQYF.

This clonotype was picked up many times. The chain joins TRBV3-1 to TRBJ2-2; D might be TRBD1 (6 bases). Germline assignment: CDR1 LGHDT and CDR2 YNNKEL (reference sequence). The V gene lost 2 bases and the J gene lost 1 base, with 14 bases spanning the gap. The length of the CDR3 is 17 residues. CDR3 nucleotides: TGTGCCAGCAGCCAATTTCTTTTACAGGGGAACACCGGGGAGCTGTTTTTT. Encoded protein: CASSQFLLQGNTGELFF.

This clonotype was recorded a few times. This chain links TRBV10-3 with TRBJ2-7, with a weak D call TRBD2 (6 bases). The CDR3 consists of 13 residues. In germline, CDR1 is ENHRY, CDR2 SYGVKD. Trimming removed 2 bases from V and 3 bases from J, with 8 bases in between. The CDR3 region is CAISELARYEQYV. CDR3 coding DNA: TGTGCCATCAGTGAGCTAGCGCGCTACGAGCAGTACGTC.

Only a few counts were recorded for this clonotype. V gene TRBV7-2 combines with J gene TRBJ2-7; 7 bases are shared with TRBD1. This CDR3 has 15 residues. Germline V lookup: CDR1 SGHTA, CDR2 FQGNSA. V was pared by 5 bases and J by 3 bases, with 10 bases of the junction left unmatched. The CDR3 coding sequence is TGTGCCAGCAGCCCCGGGACAGCGCGTGTCTACGAGCAGTACTTC. This gives the protein CASSPGTARVYEQYF.

This clonotype was found once. The gene calls are TRBV7-6 and TRBJ2-6, with no clear D. V was cut by 5 bases and J by 0 bases, with 11 bases left in between. The CDR3 is 16 amino acids. The germline gives CDR1 SGHVS, CDR2 FNYEAQ. The CDR3 loop reads CASSPVGYSGANVLTF. CDR3 coding DNA: TGTGCCAGCAGCCCTGTCGGGTACTCTGGGGCCAACGTCCTGACTTTC.

This clonotype was counted between two and nine times. The chain employs TRBV6-2 or TRBV6-3 and TRBJ2-2; TRBD2 might be the D (5 bases). CDR3 length equals 18 residues. Trimming took off 3 bases at V and 4 bases at J, with 21 bases between the two ends. Germline V gives CDR1 MNHEY, CDR2 SVGEGT. CDR3 amino acids: CASSYAPGLRLRTGELFF. CDR3 DNA sequence: TGTGCCAGCAGTTATGCCCCCGGACTGAGGCTTCGCACCGGGGAGCTGTTTTTT.

The chain has TRBV7-7 and TRBJ2-3; either TRBD1 or TRBD2 may supply D (6 bases each). There are 16 residues in the CDR3. V lost 1 base, J lost 4 bases, and 15 bases lay in between. Looked up from germline, CDR1 is SSHAT and CDR2 is FNYEAQ (reference sequence). The CDR3 nucleotides are TGTGCCAGCAGCTTAGAGGTGGGAGGACAGTCAGATACGCAGTATTTT. It codes for CASSLEVGGQSDTQYF. The whole variable domain, remainder taken from reference TRBV7-7 and TRBJ2-3, is GAGVSQSPRYKVTKRGQDVTLRCDPISSHATLYWYQQALGQGPEFLTYFNYEAQPDKSGLPSDRFSAERPEGSISTLTIQRTEQRDSAMYRCASSLEVGGQSDTQYFGPGTRLTVL.

This clonotype came up a few times. The chain is built from TRBV6-2 or TRBV6-3 and TRBJ2-1, with 14 bases matching TRBD2. This CDR3 has 19 amino acids. The V and J ends lost 0 bases and 0 bases, in that order; junction bases with no gene match: 4. The V gene's germline CDR1 is MNHEY and CDR2 SVGEGT. The CDR3 DNA reads TGTGCCAGCAGTTACTCGGGACTAGCGGGAGTATACTCCTACAATGAGCAGTTCTTC. Translation gives CASSYSGLAGVYSYNEQFF.

This clonotype was detected only a few times. The V call is TRBV25-1, the J call TRBJ2-3; D perhaps matches TRBD2 (6 bases). The length of the CDR3 is 16 residues. Germline V gene data show CDR1 as MGHDK and CDR2 as SYGVNS. The V end was cut by 4 bases, the J end by 4 bases, with 18 bases between. CDR3 nucleotides: TGTGCCAGCAGTGGGCCACTAACGGGAGCGGCAGATACGCAGTATTTT. Translating gives CASSGPLTGAADTQYF. Supplemented by reference TRBV25-1 and TRBJ2-3, the full variable domain reads EADIYQTPRYLVIGTGKKITLECSQTMGHDKMYWYQQDPGMELHLIHYSYGVNSTEKGDLSSESTVSRIRTEHFPLTLESARPSHTSQYLCASSGPLTGAADTQYFGPGTRLTVL.

The J gene is TRBJ2-7, the V gene TRBV10-3; 7 positions match TRBD2. Unmatched junction bases numbered 9, after V lost 10 bases and J lost 3 bases. The CDR3 extends over 13 amino acids. Looked up from germline, CDR1 is ENHRY and CDR2 is SYGVKD. The CDR3, as DNA: TGTGCCACCGGGGCGGGACTAAGCTACGAGCAGTACGTC. Its protein product is CATGAGLSYEQYV.

The CDR3: CASSLMGGTGELFF. The CDR3 DNA reads as TGTGCCAGCAGCTTAATGGGTGGCACCGGGGAGCTGTTTTTT. The chain employs TRBV7-2 and TRBJ2-2; D unresolved. Germline CDR1 SGHTA, CDR2 FQGNSA. This CDR3 has 14 residues. V was trimmed by 2 bases and J by 4 bases, leaving 8 bases between them. Variable domain in full (rest from reference TRBV7-2 and TRBJ2-2): GAGVSQSPSNKVTEKGKDVELRCDPISGHTALYWYRQSLGQGLEFLIYFQGNSAPDKSGLPSDRFSAERTGGSVSTLTIQRTQQEDSAVYLCASSLMGGTGELFFGEGSRLTVL.

The chain has TRBV6-1 and TRBJ2-6; 9 positions agree with TRBD1. The germline V gene encodes CDR1 MNHNS and CDR2 SASEGT. CDR3 length: 16 amino acids. The ends lost 8 bases at V and 3 bases at J; junction bases unmatched: 8. The CDR3 coding sequence is TGTGCCAGCCGACAGGGGGGAGGCTATGGGGCCAACGTCCTGACTTTC. It codes for CASRQGGGYGANVLTF.

A few counts support this clonotype. The rearrangement links TRBV28 to TRBJ1-5; D remains ambiguous. The germline V and J ends were trimmed by 2 bases and 9 bases, with 11 bases remaining between them. CDR3 length equals 13 residues. The germline V gene has CDR1 MDHEN and CDR2 SYDVKM. The CDR3 DNA sequence: TGTGCCAGCAGTTTACCCTCCACGCGGCCCCAGCATTTT. Its protein product is CASSLPSTRPQHF.

This clonotype showed up just a few times. This chain uses TRBV7-9 with TRBJ1-5; D unresolved. Trimming took 6 bases from V and 3 from J, leaving 12 bases between them. CDR3 length: 14 amino acids. The germline V gene encodes CDR1 SEHNR and CDR2 FQNEAQ (reference sequence). Written as DNA, the CDR3 is TGTGCCAGCAGTGGACTGGCAGACAATCAGCCCCAGCATTTT. Protein: CASSGLADNQPQHF.

This chain links TRBV7-8 with TRBJ2-7; D not certain. Germline V gene lookup returns CDR1 SGHVS and CDR2 FQNEAQ. Between the trimmed V and J ends, which lost 2 bases and 4 bases, there was a span of 9 bases. The CDR3 contains 13 residues. CDR3: CASSLRPEYEQYF. CDR3 DNA: TGTGCCAGCAGCTTAAGGCCGGAGTACGAGCAGTACTTC.

This clonotype was found a few times. The V gene is TRBV6-2 or TRBV6-3, the J gene TRBJ2-1; 8 positions agree with TRBD2. Germline CDR1 reads MNHEY; CDR2 reads SVGEGT. Germline trimming cut 0 bases from V and 3 bases from J; bases unmatched to any gene: 4. CDR3 length: 16 residues. CDR3 sequence reads: CASSYSSGGFYNEQFF. In nucleotides, the CDR3 is TGTGCCAGCAGTTACTCGAGCGGGGGCTTCTACAATGAGCAGTTCTTC.

The chain links TRBV11-2 to TRBJ1-5; a weak D match, TRBD1 (5 bases). This CDR3 contains 18 residues. V lost 2 bases, J lost 0 bases, and 17 bases lay in between. Germline CDR1 and CDR2: SGHAT and FQNNGV. The CDR3 loop reads CASSLTYYRQPSNQPQHF. DNA of the CDR3: TGTGCCAGCAGCTTAACCTATTACAGGCAACCTAGCAATCAGCCCCAGCATTTT.

This chain connects TRBV11-2 to TRBJ2-4; D gene ambiguous. Deletions cut 5 bases from V and 0 bases from J, with 23 bases between. Germline V gene data show CDR1 as SGHAT and CDR2 as FQNNGV. The CDR3 contains 19 residues. CDR3 sequence (DNA): TGTGCCAGCAGCAGCACCGGGCGCCCTATCTGGGAAGCCAAAAACATTCAGTACTTC. Its translation is CASSSTGRPIWEAKNIQYF.

This clonotype has a handful of counts. J is TRBJ2-7 and V is TRBV28; tentatively, D is TRBD1 or TRBD2 (5 bases each). There are 17 residues in the CDR3. V lost 3 bases and J 1 base, leaving 19 bases between the germline ends. The V gene's germline CDR1 is MDHEN and CDR2 SYDVKM. CDR3 coding DNA: TGTGCCAGCAGTTTGGGTCCTTGGGACGGGAATTCCTACGAGCAGTACGTC. Amino acids: CASSLGPWDGNSYEQYV.

V gene TRBV7-2 combines with J gene TRBJ2-1; 7 nucleotides line up with TRBD2. CDR3 size: 15 residues. V was clipped by 5 bases and J by 4 bases; unmatched bases: 8. Germline V gene lookup returns CDR1 SGHTA and CDR2 FQGNSA. CDR3 sequence: CASSHSSGSYNEQFF. CDR3 bases: TGTGCCAGCAGCCATTCTAGCGGCTCATACAATGAGCAGTTCTTC.

The genes are TRBV27 and TRBJ1-5; 7 nucleotides agree with TRBD1. With 0 bases clipped from V and 6 bases from J, the junction kept 5 bases outside the gene matches. The CDR3 runs to 15 residues. The germline gives CDR1 MNHEY, CDR2 SMNVEV (reference sequence). The CDR3 is CASSLSVTGRQPQHF. CDR3 nucleotides: TGTGCCAGCAGTTTATCGGTGACAGGGCGTCAGCCCCAGCATTTT.

This clonotype was detected only a few times. The genes are TRBV25-1 and TRBJ2-7, with TRBD2 matching 8 bases. The germline gives CDR1 MGHDK, CDR2 SYGVNS. J was trimmed by 5 bases and V by 1 base; bases with no gene match: 7. CDR3 length: 15 residues. The CDR3 DNA follows: TGTGCCAGCAGTGAATTTGGCGGGAGGACCAACGAGCAGTACTTC. Amino acids: CASSEFGGRTNEQYF.

This clonotype was detected only a few times. The chain has TRBV5-6 and TRBJ2-2; a possible D gene is TRBD1 (5 bases). The CDR3 sequence is 14 residues long. CDR1 and CDR2 (germline): SGHDT, YYEEEE. V lost 2 bases and J 6 bases, leaving 11 bases between the germline ends. The CDR3 reads CASSFQGRSGELFF. DNA for the CDR3: TGTGCCAGCAGCTTCCAGGGCAGGTCCGGGGAGCTGTTTTTT.